The next 2 T cell receptor beta chains were all read from a single sample in a study of T cell responses to AZD1222 COVID-19 vaccine. TCRdb keeps only in-frame clones here, not all; method: immunoSEQ multiplex PCR. Here the sample spans under 60,000 clones, roughly four fifths being singletons. This specimen was peripheral blood, taken on day 0 of AZD1222 vaccination. Receptor source: an adult in good health.

The rearrangement links TRBV9 to TRBJ1-6; TRBD1 aligns across 8 bases. J lost 7 bases, V lost 0 bases, and 0 bases had no gene match. CDR1 and CDR2 from the germline V gene are SGDLS and YYNGEE. The CDR3 contains 14 residues. CDR3: CASSVGQGNSPLHF. CDR3 DNA sequence: TGTGCCAGCAGCGTAGGACAGGGGAATTCACCCCTCCACTTT.

This clone has only one observation. This chain joins TRBV7-2 and TRBJ2-7; a possible D gene is TRBD1 (6 bases). V dropped 5 bases and J dropped 3 bases, with 14 bases sitting between them. The CDR3 runs 14 residues. Germline CDR1 SGHTA, CDR2 FQGNSA. CDR3 nucleotides: TGTGCCAGCAGCCTAGACAGGTCCCGCTACGAGCAGTACTTC. This sequence encodes CASSLDRSRYEQYF.